This entry describes one T cell receptor (beta chain). The antigen is undetermined. Through a sample-barcoded 5' primer and a J-beta primer mix, a second PCR was run for about 6 to 11 cycles. TCRdb itself ran the 5' RACE reads through MiXCR, one entry per CDR3 protein. Of approximately 600,000 distinct CDR3 sequences listed, approximately 50% are singletons. Germline V lookup: CDR1 SEHNR, CDR2 FQNEAQ (reference sequence). The CDR3 is 15 amino acids. Unmatched junction bases numbered 7, after V lost 5 bases and J lost 4 bases. The data derive from a study of blood T cells in healthy people across ages. Study findings and constraints: Higher diversity and more naive CD4+ cells were features of long-lived donors, compared to aged donors.

Each sample provided at least 6 micrograms of extracted total RNA. The chain carries TRBV7-9 and TRBJ2-2; 7 bases agree with TRBD1. This TCR derives from a man aged 60 to 75 in good health. The source material was blood. The CDR3 region is CASSEGGGGTGELFF. The DNA of the CDR3 is TGTGCCAGCAGCGAAGGGGGCGGCGGCACCGGGGAGCTGTTTTTT.